Reported below is one TCR beta chain. Its antigen is unknown. Sequencing used immunoSEQ multiplex PCR; TCRdb keeps in-frame clones, though not all of them. The sample holds some 66,000 clones, approximately 97% seen once. Trimming cost V 5 bases and J 1 base, with 11 bases left between them. The length of the CDR3 is 14 residues. Per germline, CDR1 MNHEY and CDR2 SMNVEV (reference sequence). The donors were in the roughly 130-subject validation cohort; that cohort was separate from the roughly 700-subject first cohort. This entry comes from a study of cytomegalovirus exposure and HLA in healthy donors. Findings and limits, study-wide: Testing in vitro showed a few CMV-associated chains specific for CMV antigens.

This receptor was identified in a woman in her late teens or twenties in good health and CMV-seropositive. The sequencing sample was made of PBMCs. V and J are TRBV27 and TRBJ1-1; possibly TRBD1 for D (5 bases). CDR3 sequence (DNA): TGTGCCAGCAGTATAAATCAGGGGAACACTGAAGCTTTCTTT. This codes for CASSINQGNTEAFF.